In this sample, the clone carrying this TCR beta chain turned up a few times. Duration under 3 months, a NOSPECS grade of at least 4, and a Clinical Activity Score of at least 3 characterized the ophthalmopathy patients. The germline V gene encodes CDR1 SGHTA and CDR2 FQGNSA. The CDR3 is 15 residues long. V lost 4 bases to trimming and J lost 4 bases, with 16 bases between them. Researchers took RNA transcripts and amplified the TCR beta CDR3 regions from them. HTBI primers were used for first-round RT-PCR of the TCR CDR3. MiXCR was run by TCRdb on the multiplex PCR reads, yielding one entry per CDR3 protein. The sample holds over 250,000 distinct CDR3 sequences, approximately 17% seen once. The data originate from a study of T cells in Graves' hyperthyroidism and ophthalmopathy.

The V call is TRBV7-2, the J call TRBJ1-2, with D possibly matching TRBD1 (6 bases). Specimen: blood. The receptor was isolated from a woman aged 55 to 70 with Graves' ophthalmopathy. CDR3 in DNA: TGTGCCAGCAGCTCCACCGGACAGCCCTCCTATGGCTACACCTTC. Protein sequence: CASSSTGQPSYGYTF.